The 8 T cell receptor beta chains presented below share a single source sample, sequenced in a study of T cell responses to AZD1222 COVID-19 vaccine. Here immunoSEQ multiplex PCR was the method, and the copy in TCRdb shows in-frame clones only, minus some. The sample carries roughly 150,000 clones, roughly 92% recorded once. Specimen: peripheral blood, collected 28 days after the second AZD1222 dose. Receptors originate from an adult who received the AZD1222 COVID-19 vaccine.

This rearrangement joins TRBV9 to TRBJ1-5; 7 bases are a match to TRBD1. The CDR3 consists of 14 residues. Germline V gene data show CDR1 as SGDLS and CDR2 as YYNGEE. The V segment lost 0 bases and the J segment 7 bases; nucleotides outside the gene matches: 4. This CDR3 reads CASSVGTGPQPQHF. The CDR3, as DNA: TGTGCCAGCAGCGTAGGGACAGGCCCCCAGCCCCAGCATTTT.

The table lists this clone with a few counts. V is TRBV5-5 and J is TRBJ1-5, with D uncertain. The CDR3 loop spans 14 amino acids. The V end lost 5 bases, the J end lost 1 base, and 10 bases lay between the germline ends. From germline, CDR1 is SGHKS and CDR2 YYEKEE (reference sequence). CDR3 region: CASSDIPSNQPQHF. CDR3 nucleotides: TGTGCCAGCAGTGATATCCCAAGCAATCAGCCCCAGCATTTT.

V is TRBV5-4 and J is TRBJ2-3; 11 bases line up with TRBD1. Germline-derived CDR1 and CDR2 are SGHNT and YYREEE (reference sequence). This CDR3 has 15 amino acids. Trimming at V came to 5 bases and at J to 8 bases, leaving 10 bases not matched to a gene. The CDR3 bases are TGTGCCAGCAGAACCGGGACAGGGGGATTTGGTACGCAGTATTTT. Residues: CASRTGTGGFGTQYF.

The chain employs TRBV18 and TRBJ1-5, with 10 positions matching TRBD1. The CDR3 length is 15 residues. V lost 6 bases and J lost 6; bases outside the gene matches: 8. Germline lookup yields CDR1 KGHSH and CDR2 LQKENI. In DNA, the CDR3 is TGTGCCAGCTCCCCGGGACAGGGGTTGGGTCAGCCCCAGCATTTT. It is translated as CASSPGQGLGQPQHF. The whole variable domain, filled in from reference TRBV18 and TRBJ1-5, reads NAGVMQNPRHLVRRRGQEARLRCSPMKGHSHVYWYRQLPEEGLKFMVYLQKENIIDESGMPKERFSAEFPKEGPSILRIQQVVRGDSAAYFCASSPGQGLGQPQHFGDGTRLSIL.

This chain joins TRBV5-4 and TRBJ1-2; D possibly corresponds to TRBD1 (6 bases). This CDR3 comprises 13 residues. CDR1 and CDR2 from the germline V gene are SGHNT and YYREEE (reference sequence). The ends were cut back, 2 bases at V and 4 bases at J, with 9 bases in the middle. Written as DNA, the CDR3 is TGTGCCAGCAGCTTACAGGGAGGCTATGGCTACACCTTC. Translation: CASSLQGGYGYTF.

The J gene is TRBJ1-5, the V gene TRBV19; D possibly corresponds to TRBD1 (6 bases). Trimming removed 6 bases from V and 5 bases from J, with 11 bases in between. CDR3 length: 13 residues. CDR1 is LNHDA, CDR2 SQIVND, per germline (reference sequence). The CDR3 protein is CASRRQVDQPQHF. The CDR3 region has the DNA TGTGCCAGTAGAAGACAGGTGGATCAGCCCCAGCATTTT.

The chain employs TRBV29-1 and TRBJ1-1, with a tentative D call TRBD1 (5 bases). V lost 3 bases to trimming and J lost 1 base, with 12 bases between them. Germline V lookup: CDR1 SQVTM, CDR2 ANQGSEA. The CDR3 spans 14 residues. The DNA for the CDR3 is TGCAGCGTTGACAAGGGGAGATCGAACACTGAAGCTTTCTTT. Protein sequence: CSVDKGRSNTEAFF. The full variable domain, in which reference TRBV29-1 and TRBJ1-1 provide the parts outside the CDR3, is SAVISQKPSRDICQRGTSLTIQCQVDSQVTMMFWYRQQPGQSLTLIATANQGSEATYESGFVIDKFPISRPNLTFSTLTVSNMSPEDSSIYLCSVDKGRSNTEAFFGQGTRLTVV.

The J gene is TRBJ2-2, the V gene TRBV25-1; D gene uncertain. The germline CDR1 and CDR2 sequences are MGHDK and SYGVNS. V dropped 2 bases and J dropped 2 bases, with 0 bases sitting between them. The CDR3 runs to 12 residues. The CDR3 reads CASSENTGELFF. CDR3 sequence (DNA): TGTGCCAGCAGTGAAAACACCGGGGAGCTGTTTTTT.